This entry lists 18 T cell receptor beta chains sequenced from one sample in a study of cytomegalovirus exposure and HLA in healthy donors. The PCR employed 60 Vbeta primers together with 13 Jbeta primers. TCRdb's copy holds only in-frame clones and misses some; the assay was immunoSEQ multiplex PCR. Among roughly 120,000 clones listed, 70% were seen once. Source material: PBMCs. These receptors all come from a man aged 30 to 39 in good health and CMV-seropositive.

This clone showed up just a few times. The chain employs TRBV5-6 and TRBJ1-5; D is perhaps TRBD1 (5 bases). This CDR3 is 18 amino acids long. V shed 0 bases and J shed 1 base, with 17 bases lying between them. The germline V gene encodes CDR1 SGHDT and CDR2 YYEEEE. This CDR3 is CASSLGGAVGMSNQPQHF. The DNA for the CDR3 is TGTGCCAGCAGCTTGGGTGGGGCAGTAGGGATGAGCAATCAGCCCCAGCATTTT.

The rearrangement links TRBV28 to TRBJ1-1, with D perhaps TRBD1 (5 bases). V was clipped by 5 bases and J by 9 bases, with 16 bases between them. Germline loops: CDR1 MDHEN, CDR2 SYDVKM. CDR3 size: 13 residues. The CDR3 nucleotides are TGTGCCAGCAGTCCCCAGGTGTGGGGCAAAGCTTTCTTT. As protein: CASSPQVWGKAFF. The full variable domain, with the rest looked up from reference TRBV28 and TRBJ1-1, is DVKVTQSSRYLVKRTGEKVFLECVQDMDHENMFWYRQDPGLGLRLIYFSYDVKMKEKGDIPEGYSVSREKKERFSLILESASTNQTSMYLCASSPQVWGKAFFGQGTRLTVV.

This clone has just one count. In nucleotides, the CDR3 is TGTGCCAGTAGATTCGCAGGGGAAGCTTTCTTT. It translates to CASRFAGEAFF. The chain recombines TRBV19 with TRBJ1-1, with D possibly TRBD1 on 5 matching bases. Trimming removed 6 bases from V and 8 bases from J, with 10 bases in between. The germline gives CDR1 LNHDA, CDR2 SQIVND (reference sequence). The CDR3 length is 11 residues. Full variable domain (rest looked up from reference TRBV19 and TRBJ1-1): DGGITQSPKYLFRKEGQNVTLSCEQNLNHDAMYWYRQDPGQGLRLIYYSQIVNDFQKGDIAEGYSVSREKKESFPLTVTSAQKNPTAFYLCASRFAGEAFFGQGTRLTVV.

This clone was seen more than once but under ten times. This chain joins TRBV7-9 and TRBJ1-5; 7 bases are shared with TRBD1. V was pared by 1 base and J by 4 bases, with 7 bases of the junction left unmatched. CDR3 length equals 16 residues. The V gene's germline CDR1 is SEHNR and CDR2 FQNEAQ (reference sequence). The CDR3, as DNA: TGTGCCAGCAGCTTAGGAGGGGGCCACCAAAATCAGCCCCAGCATTTT. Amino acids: CASSLGGGHQNQPQHF.

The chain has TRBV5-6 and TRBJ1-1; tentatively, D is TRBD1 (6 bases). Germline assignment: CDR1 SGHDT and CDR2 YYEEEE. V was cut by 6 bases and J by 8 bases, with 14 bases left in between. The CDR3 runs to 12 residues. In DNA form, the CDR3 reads TGTGCCAGCAACAGGGACACACGGGAAGCTTTCTTT. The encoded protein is CASNRDTREAFF.

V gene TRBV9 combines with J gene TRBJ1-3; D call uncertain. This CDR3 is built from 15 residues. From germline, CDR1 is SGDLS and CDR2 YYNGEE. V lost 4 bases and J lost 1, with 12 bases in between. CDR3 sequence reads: CASSLQDLSGNTIYF. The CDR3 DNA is TGTGCCAGCAGCCTTCAGGATCTTTCTGGAAACACCATATATTTT.

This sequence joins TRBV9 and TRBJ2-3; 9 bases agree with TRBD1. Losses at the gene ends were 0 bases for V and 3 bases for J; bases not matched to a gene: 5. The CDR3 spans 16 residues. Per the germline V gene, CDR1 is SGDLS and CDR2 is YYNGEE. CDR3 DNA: TGTGCCAGCAGCGTAGCTAGTGGACAGGGGACAGATACGCAGTATTTT. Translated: CASSVASGQGTDTQYF.

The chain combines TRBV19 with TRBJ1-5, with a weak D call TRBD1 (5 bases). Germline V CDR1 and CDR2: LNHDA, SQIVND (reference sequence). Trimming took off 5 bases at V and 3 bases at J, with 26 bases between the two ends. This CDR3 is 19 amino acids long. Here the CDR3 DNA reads TGTGCCAGTAGTGACCTTCGGTCATCTCAATGGGACTACAATCAGCCCCAGCATTTT. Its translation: CASSDLRSSQWDYNQPQHF.

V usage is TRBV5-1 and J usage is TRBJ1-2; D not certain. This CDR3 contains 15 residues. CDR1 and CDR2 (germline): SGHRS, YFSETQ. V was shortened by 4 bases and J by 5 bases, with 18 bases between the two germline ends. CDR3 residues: CASSRSDTRGYGYTF. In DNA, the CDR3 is TGCGCCAGCAGCCGGAGCGATACCCGAGGGTATGGCTACACCTTC.

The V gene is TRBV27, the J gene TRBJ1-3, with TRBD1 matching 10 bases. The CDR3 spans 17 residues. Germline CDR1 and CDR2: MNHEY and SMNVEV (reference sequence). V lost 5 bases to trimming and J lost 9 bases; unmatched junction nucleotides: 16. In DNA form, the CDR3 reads TGTGCCAGCAGTCCCGGGATGAGGACAGGGGGGAGGTCCACCATATATTTT. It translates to CASSPGMRTGGRSTIYF.

For the CDR3, the DNA is TGTGCCAGCAGCTTAACCGGGACAGGGCCCTCCTACGAGCAGTACTTC. Its protein is CASSLTGTGPSYEQYF. The chain employs TRBV7-9 and TRBJ2-7; TRBD1 matches at 9 bases. The CDR3 has 16 residues. Germline CDR1 and CDR2: SEHNR and FQNEAQ (reference sequence). Losses at the gene ends were 2 bases for V and 0 bases for J; bases not matched to a gene: 5.

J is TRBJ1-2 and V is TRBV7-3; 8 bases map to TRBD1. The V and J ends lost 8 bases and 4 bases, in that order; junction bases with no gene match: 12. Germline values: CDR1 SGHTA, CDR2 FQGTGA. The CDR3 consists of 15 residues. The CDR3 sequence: CASETTGEKLYGYTF. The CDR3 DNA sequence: TGTGCCAGCGAGACGACAGGGGAGAAGCTCTATGGCTACACCTTC.

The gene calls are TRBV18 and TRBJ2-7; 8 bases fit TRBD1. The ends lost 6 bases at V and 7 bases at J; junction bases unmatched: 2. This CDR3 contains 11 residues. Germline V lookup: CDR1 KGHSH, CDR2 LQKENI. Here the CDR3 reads CASSRTGEQYV. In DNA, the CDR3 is TGTGCCAGCTCGCGGACAGGGGAGCAGTACGTC.

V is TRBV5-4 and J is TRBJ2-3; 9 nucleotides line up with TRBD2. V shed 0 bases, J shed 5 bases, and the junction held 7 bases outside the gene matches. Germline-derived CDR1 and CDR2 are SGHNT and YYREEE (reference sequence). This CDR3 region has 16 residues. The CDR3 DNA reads TGTGCCAGCAGCTTGGAAGCGGGAGGCGGAATAGATACGCAGTATTTT. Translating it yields CASSLEAGGGIDTQYF.

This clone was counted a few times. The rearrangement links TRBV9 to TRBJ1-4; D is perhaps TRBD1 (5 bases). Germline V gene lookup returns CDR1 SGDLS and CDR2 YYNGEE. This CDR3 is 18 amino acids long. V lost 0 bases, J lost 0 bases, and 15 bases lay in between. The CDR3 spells CASSVDVGGRATNEKLFF. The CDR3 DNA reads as TGTGCCAGCAGCGTAGACGTGGGGGGGAGGGCAACTAATGAAAAACTGTTTTTT.

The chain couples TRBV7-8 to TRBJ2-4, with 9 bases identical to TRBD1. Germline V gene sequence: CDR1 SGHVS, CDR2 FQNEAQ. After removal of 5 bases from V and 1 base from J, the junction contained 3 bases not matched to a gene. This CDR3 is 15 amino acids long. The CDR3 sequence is CASSPGTGAKNIQYF. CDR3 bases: TGTGCCAGCAGCCCCGGGACAGGGGCCAAAAACATTCAGTACTTC.

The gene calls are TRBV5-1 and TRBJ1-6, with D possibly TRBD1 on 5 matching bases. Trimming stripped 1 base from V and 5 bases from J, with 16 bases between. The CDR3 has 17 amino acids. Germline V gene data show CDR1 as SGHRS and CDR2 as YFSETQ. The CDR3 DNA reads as TGCGCCAGCAGCTTGAATCCGGGGGACGTCCATAATTCACCCCTCCACTTT. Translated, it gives CASSLNPGDVHNSPLHF.

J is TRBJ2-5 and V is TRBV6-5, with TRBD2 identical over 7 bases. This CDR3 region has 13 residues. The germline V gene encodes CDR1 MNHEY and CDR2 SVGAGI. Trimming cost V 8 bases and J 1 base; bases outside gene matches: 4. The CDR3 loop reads CASRGLSQETQYF. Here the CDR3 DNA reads TGTGCCAGCCGGGGACTAAGCCAAGAGACCCAGTACTTC.